This TCR beta chain was recovered during a study of cytotoxic CD8 clonotypes in ibrutinib-treated CLL. Findings of the study overall: Progressing patients had sampling times that differed from those of sustained-remission patients. Treatment left the uncommon public clonotypes either contracted or stable in frequency. Age-matched healthy donor levels were exceeded by baseline clonality, which tracked circulating CD8+ T-cell counts.

Germline CDR1 is MNHEY and CDR2 is SMNVEV (reference sequence). The CDR3 runs to 14 residues. Trimming took 3 bases from V and 2 from J, leaving 10 bases between them. Remarks on this clone: Its antigen remains unidentified.

Repertoires were generated with immunoSEQ multiplex PCR, while TCRdb's copy carries only in-frame clones and drops some. The table lists 40,000 to 60,000 clones, 53% of them singletons. This sequence joins TRBV27 and TRBJ2-5; a possible D gene is TRBD1 (6 bases). The sequencing used PBMCs, collected after 12 months of ibrutinib treatment. The receptor comes from a human donor with chronic lymphocytic leukemia. CDR3 nucleotide sequence: TGTGCCAGCAGTTTTATGACAGGACAAGAGACCCAGTACTTC. This encodes CASSFMTGQETQYF.